These 20 T cell receptor beta chains came from one sample sequenced in a study of shared clonotypes between healthy human individuals. Libraries were prepared by immunoSEQ multiplex PCR; TCRdb keeps only in-frame clonotypes and omits some of them. Here the sample spans approximately 500,000 clones, roughly 80% being singletons. Specimen: PBMCs. The receptors derive from a woman between 35 and 50 years old in good health. Some clones in this sample may be carry-over from other donors' samples.

The rearrangement uses TRBV10-3 and TRBJ2-1; the match to TRBD2 covers 14 bases. CDR3 length: 17 residues. Looked up from germline, CDR1 is ENHRY and CDR2 is SYGVKD. Trimming cost V 0 bases and J 6 bases; bases outside gene matches: 4. This chain's CDR3 is CAISESGLAGAFNEQFF. The CDR3 region has the DNA TGTGCCATCAGTGAGTCGGGACTAGCGGGAGCCTTCAATGAGCAGTTCTTC.

This rearrangement joins TRBV30 to TRBJ2-3; D uncertain. Trimming shortened V by 8 bases and J by 4 bases, and 13 bases separated the two germline ends. Germline V lookup: CDR1 GTSNPN, CDR2 SVGIG (reference sequence). The CDR3 has 12 residues. The CDR3 reads CAGGQLSDTQYF. CDR3 DNA: TGTGCCGGCGGCCAGCTTTCAGATACGCAGTATTTT.

The chain links TRBV29-1 to TRBJ2-4; 9 bases are a match to TRBD1. CDR3 length: 13 amino acids. Per the germline V gene, CDR1 is SQVTM and CDR2 is ANQGSEA. V was clipped by 3 bases and J by 7 bases; unmatched bases: 4. CDR3 DNA sequence: TGCAGCGTTGACTCAGGGACAGGGAACATTCAGTACTTC. Translating gives CSVDSGTGNIQYF.

V is TRBV5-4 and J is TRBJ2-3, with 9 bases that match TRBD2. The trim removed 0 bases at V and 4 bases at J, leaving 6 bases unmatched. The CDR3 is 16 residues long. Germline CDR1 reads SGHNT; CDR2 reads YYREEE (reference sequence). DNA of the CDR3: TGTGCCAGCAGCTTGGAGGCGGGAGGGAGTGCAGATACGCAGTATTTT. Its translation: CASSLEAGGSADTQYF. Full variable domain (outside the CDR3, taken from reference TRBV5-4 and TRBJ2-3): ETGVTQSPTHLIKTRGQQVTLRCSSQSGHNTVSWYQQALGQGPQFIFQYYREEENGRGNFPPRFSGLQFPNYSSELNVNALELDDSALYLCASSLEAGGSADTQYFGPGTRLTVL.

The V call is TRBV27, the J call TRBJ2-2, with 9 bases aligning to TRBD1. CDR3 length: 16 amino acids. CDR1 and CDR2 (germline): MNHEY, SMNVEV (reference sequence). V shed 5 bases and J 5 bases; nucleotides not matched to a gene: 9. The CDR3 DNA reads TGTGCCAGCAGTCCCGACCGACAGGGGGTTACCGGGGAGCTGTTTTTT. It encodes CASSPDRQGVTGELFF.

Worth noting for this clone: A far larger clone is only one base removed, so a read error is likely. This chain connects TRBV28 to TRBJ2-1; perhaps TRBD2 as D (7 bases). The CDR3 length is 16 residues. The V gene's germline CDR1 is MDHEN and CDR2 SYDVKM. Trimming cost V 4 bases and J 4 bases, with 17 bases left between them. The CDR3 is CASSSPGEGEYNEQFF. The CDR3 nucleotides are TGTGCCAGCAGTTCCCCCGGGGAGGGGGAGTACAATGAGCAGTTCTTC.

The rearrangement links TRBV7-3 to TRBJ1-5; 10 nucleotides line up with TRBD1. Per germline, CDR1 SGHTA and CDR2 FQGTGA. The CDR3 totals 20 residues. The V gene end was trimmed by 7 bases and the J gene end by 0 bases; junction bases not matched to a gene: 18. The CDR3, as DNA: TGTGCCAGCACCTCGACAGGGGGCTTCTCGCGGGGCCATAGCAATCAGCCCCAGCATTTT. It encodes CASTSTGGFSRGHSNQPQHF.

Ten or more counts support this clone. This chain connects TRBV5-8 to TRBJ2-6; 7 positions match TRBD2. From germline, CDR1 is SGHTS and CDR2 YDEGEE. Trimming cost V 4 bases and J 0 bases; bases outside gene matches: 7. CDR3 length: 17 residues. The CDR3 loop is CASSAGLPSSGANVLTF. For the CDR3, the DNA is TGTGCCAGCAGCGCGGGACTACCGTCCTCTGGGGCCAACGTCCTGACTTTC.

V and J are TRBV2 and TRBJ2-7; D gene uncertain. V was clipped by 7 bases and J by 7 bases, with 17 bases between them. This CDR3 is 13 amino acids long. Germline-derived CDR1 and CDR2 are SNHLY and FYNNEI. CDR3 sequence: CASMAQFHGEQYF. For the CDR3, the DNA is TGTGCCAGCATGGCTCAGTTCCACGGGGAGCAGTACTTC.

This clone appeared a few times. The gene calls are TRBV6-1 and TRBJ2-1; possibly TRBD2 for D (5 bases). Per the germline V gene, CDR1 is MNHNS and CDR2 is SASEGT. V shed 8 bases and J shed 10 bases, with 15 bases lying between them. This CDR3 has 12 amino acids. The CDR3 is CASLTIEWEQFF. As DNA, the CDR3 is TGTGCCAGCCTGACTATAGAATGGGAGCAGTTCTTC.

The chain carries TRBV19 and TRBJ2-5; D may be TRBD2 (6 bases). CDR3 length: 14 residues. Germline loops: CDR1 LNHDA, CDR2 SQIVND (reference sequence). Trimming cost V 1 base and J 5 bases, with 11 bases left between them. The CDR3 DNA follows: TGTGCCAGTAGTATAGGCGGGAAGTCGGAGACCCAGTACTTC. As protein: CASSIGGKSETQYF.

V usage is TRBV4-3 and J usage is TRBJ2-7; a possible D gene is TRBD1 (6 bases). V was clipped by 4 bases and J by 2 bases, with 15 bases between them. The CDR3 is made up of 15 amino acids. CDR1 and CDR2 (germline): LGHNA, YSLEER. The DNA of the CDR3 is TGCGCCAGCAGCCCCGGTTATAGGGGGACCTACGAGCAGTACTTC. Its translation: CASSPGYRGTYEQYF.

This chain connects TRBV5-1 to TRBJ2-5; the match to TRBD2 covers 7 bases. Germline-derived CDR1 and CDR2 are SGHRS and YFSETQ. Germline trimming cut 5 bases from V and 4 bases from J; bases unmatched to any gene: 2. The CDR3 sequence is 12 residues long. CDR3 amino acids: CASRGEGETQYF. CDR3 DNA: TGCGCCAGCAGGGGGGAGGGAGAGACCCAGTACTTC. The whole variable domain, filled in from reference TRBV5-1 and TRBJ2-5, reads KAGVTQTPRYLIKTRGQQVTLSCSPISGHRSVSWYQQTPGQGLQFLFEYFSETQRNKGNFPGRFSGRQFSNSRSEMNVSTLELGDSALYLCASRGEGETQYFGPGTRLLVL.

V and J are TRBV7-9 and TRBJ2-1, with D possibly matching TRBD1 (6 bases). Per the germline V gene, CDR1 is SEHNR and CDR2 is FQNEAQ (reference sequence). The CDR3 extends over 14 amino acids. Trimming cost V 5 bases and J 5 bases, with 13 bases left between them. CDR3 in amino acids: CASSIRDTNNEQFF. The CDR3 coding sequence is TGTGCCAGCAGCATCCGGGACACAAACAATGAGCAGTTCTTC.

The V call is TRBV13, the J call TRBJ1-6, with D unclear. This CDR3 contains 14 residues. The germline V and J ends were trimmed by 6 bases and 6 bases, with 12 bases remaining between them. In germline, CDR1 is PRHDT, CDR2 FYEKMQ (reference sequence). CDR3 DNA: TGTGCCAGCAGTCAGACCCCCGTTAATTCACCCCTCCACTTT. It is translated as CASSQTPVNSPLHF.

The V and J genes are TRBV7-8 and TRBJ2-5; D may be TRBD2 (6 bases). The CDR3 totals 16 residues. CDR1 is SGHVS and CDR2 is FQNEAQ in the germline V gene. With 1 base removed from V and 5 bases from J, the gap between germline ends came to 17 bases. CDR3 residues: CASSLVSGVGRETQYF. CDR3 bases: TGTGCCAGCAGCTTAGTTTCGGGGGTCGGGCGGGAGACCCAGTACTTC.

In its sample, this clone was seen once. CDR3 coding DNA: TGCGCCAGCAGCCAGACAGGGTTGAATGAGCAGTTCTTC. Amino acid sequence: CASSQTGLNEQFF. The J gene is TRBJ2-1, the V gene TRBV4-1; 7 bases are shared with TRBD1. The CDR3 sequence is 13 residues long. V lost 3 bases and J lost 7; bases outside the gene matches: 3. Germline-derived CDR1 and CDR2 are MGHRA and YSYEKL.

As for this clone: One base away lies a much larger clone, so this may be a sequencing read error. This same CDR3 is encoded by further DNA sequences in the sample. This rearrangement joins TRBV2 to TRBJ2-7, with D perhaps being TRBD1 or TRBD2 (10 bases each). CDR3 size: 21 residues. The V gene's germline CDR1 is SNHLY and CDR2 FYNNEI. V lost 8 bases, J lost 3 bases, and 38 bases lay in between. CDR3 amino acids: CASSLDRGPPGLAGALYEQYF. The CDR3 nucleotides are TGTGCCAGCTCGCTAGACAGGGGGCCTCCCGGGCTAGCGGGAGCCCTCTACGAGCAGTACTTC.

This clone was seen a few times. The chain is built from TRBV4-2 and TRBJ2-5, with 14 bases identical to TRBD2. TRBJ2-7 explains the end of the DNA better; the J call may be wrong. Per germline, CDR1 LGHNA and CDR2 YNFKEQ. The CDR3 totals 15 residues. Written as DNA, the CDR3 is TGTGCCAGCAGCCACGGGACTAGCGGGAGCTACGAGCAGTACTTC. This sequence encodes CASSHGTSGSYEQYF.

The V call is TRBV6-6, the J call TRBJ1-5; TRBD1 aligns across 8 bases. In germline, CDR1 is MNHNY, CDR2 SVGAGI (reference sequence). J was trimmed by 11 bases and V by 6 bases; bases with no gene match: 6. CDR3 length: 12 amino acids. For the CDR3, the DNA is TGTGCCAGCAGCCTGGGACAGGCGGCCCAGCATTTT. Translated, it gives CASSLGQAAQHF.